Below, one TCR beta chain is given with its context. Its antigen is currently unknown. The CDR3 runs to 15 residues. The germline V gene has CDR1 LNHDA and CDR2 SQIVND (reference sequence). V dropped 3 bases and J dropped 2 bases, with 14 bases sitting between them. The sample originates from a study of T cell responses to AZD1222 COVID-19 vaccine. The study's findings and limits: Among spike-specific TCRs, nearly half reportedly target unmutated variant regions. The breadth and depth of Spike-specific TCRs increased once two AZD1222 doses had been given. Repertoire sampling happened only post peak T cell response. Spike was spanned by vaccine-associated CD4 TCRs, which were dominant at 160-218 and 743-854.

Using immunoSEQ multiplex PCR, the repertoire was profiled, and TCRdb retains in-frame clones only, with some absent. The sample holds approximately 73,000 clones; roughly 85% are singletons and the top ten take about 3.1%. The receptor's source is an adult in good health. Sample: peripheral blood, taken on day 0 of AZD1222 vaccination. This chain joins TRBV19 and TRBJ2-7, with D possibly matching TRBD2 (7 bases). CDR3 sequence reads: CASSIGGLTTYEQYF. The CDR3 coding sequence is TGTGCCAGTAGTATCGGGGGGCTTACCACCTACGAGCAGTACTTC. The variable domain in full, with the rest retrieved from reference TRBV19 and TRBJ2-7, is DGGITQSPKYLFRKEGQNVTLSCEQNLNHDAMYWYRQDPGQGLRLIYYSQIVNDFQKGDIAEGYSVSREKKESFPLTVTSAQKNPTAFYLCASSIGGLTTYEQYFGPGTRLTVT.